A single sample is the source of the 10 T cell receptor beta chains below, sequenced in a study of blood T cell repertoires in COVID-19. Clones were read by immunoSEQ multiplex PCR, and TCRdb kept only the in-frame ones, dropping some. The table has under 150,000 clones, roughly nine tenths seen once; the top ten hold roughly 1.9%. Material for sequencing was peripheral blood. Receptors originate from a human donor with active COVID-19. The donor label of this sample is uncertain.

This chain uses TRBV7-9 with TRBJ1-3; 10 bases align to TRBD1. This CDR3 contains 15 residues. The germline V gene encodes CDR1 SEHNR and CDR2 FQNEAQ (reference sequence). Trimming cost V 4 bases and J 4 bases; bases outside gene matches: 4. The CDR3 sequence is CASSWGQGNGNTIYF. The DNA of the CDR3 is TGTGCCAGCAGCTGGGGACAGGGGAACGGAAACACCATATATTTT.

This clone was seen only once. This sequence joins TRBV18 and TRBJ1-2; TRBD1 matches at 9 bases. The CDR3 loop spans 15 amino acids. V trimming: 3 bases; J trimming: 1 base; junction bases outside the gene matches: 3. Germline V gives CDR1 KGHSH, CDR2 LQKENI. In nucleotides, the CDR3 is TGTGCCAGCTCACCCGGGACAGGGATTAACTATGGCTACACCTTC. Protein sequence: CASSPGTGINYGYTF.

The chain is built from TRBV9 and TRBJ2-3; D unresolved. V was cut by 5 bases and J by 2 bases, with 6 bases left in between. CDR3 length equals 12 residues. Germline V gene data show CDR1 as SGDLS and CDR2 as YYNGEE. The CDR3 DNA sequence: TGTGCCAGCAGTCAGAACACAGATACGCAGTATTTT. Encoded protein: CASSQNTDTQYF.

This clone was counted between two and nine times. The chain couples TRBV7-8 to TRBJ2-6; the D gene is possibly TRBD2 (5 bases). The CDR3 runs to 16 residues. Trimming stripped 5 bases from V and 2 bases from J, with 13 bases between. Per the germline V gene, CDR1 is SGHVS and CDR2 is FQNEAQ. As DNA, the CDR3 is TGTGCCAGCAGCCGAGCGGAGGCAGCTGGGGCCAACGTCCTGACTTTC. Translated, it gives CASSRAEAAGANVLTF.

This clone is a singleton in its sample. The chain has TRBV9 and TRBJ2-1; 7 positions agree with TRBD2. Looked up from germline, CDR1 is SGDLS and CDR2 is YYNGEE. The V and J ends lost 3 bases and 8 bases, in that order; junction bases with no gene match: 2. The CDR3 consists of 12 residues. CDR3 amino acids: CASSGTRDEQFF. CDR3 in DNA: TGTGCCAGCAGCGGGACTAGGGATGAGCAGTTCTTC.

The chain links TRBV4-1 to TRBJ2-3; 8 bases are shared with TRBD2. J was trimmed by 0 bases and V by 1 base; bases with no gene match: 3. This CDR3 region has 16 residues. Per germline, CDR1 MGHRA and CDR2 YSYEKL. CDR3 DNA sequence: TGCGCCAGCAGCCAAGTGCGGGGGGCTAGCACAGATACGCAGTATTTT. Its protein is CASSQVRGASTDTQYF.

The genes are TRBV12-3 or TRBV12-4 and TRBJ1-5, with a possible D match to TRBD1 (5 bases). Trimming removed 4 bases from V and 6 bases from J, with 10 bases in between. The CDR3 is made up of 13 amino acids. CDR3 sequence (DNA): TGTGCCAGCAGTTCCCGACAGTTTCAGCCCCAGCATTTT. Its translation: CASSSRQFQPQHF.

V gene TRBV14 combines with J gene TRBJ2-7; 7 positions match TRBD1. After removal of 4 bases from V and 5 bases from J, the junction contained 11 bases not matched to a gene. Germline CDR1 SGHDN, CDR2 FVKESK. The CDR3 has 15 amino acids. In DNA form, the CDR3 reads TGTGCCAGCAGCCCCCAACAGGGGCTCGGGGACGAGCAGTACTTC. It translates to CASSPQQGLGDEQYF.

The chain combines TRBV5-1 with TRBJ2-7, with D perhaps matching TRBD2 (5 bases). This CDR3 spans 16 amino acids. Germline loops: CDR1 SGHRS, CDR2 YFSETQ. The V and J ends lost 4 bases and 2 bases respectively, with 19 bases between them. The CDR3 sequence: CASSSGRYSQAYEQYF. The CDR3 DNA sequence: TGCGCCAGCAGCAGCGGACGGTATTCCCAGGCCTACGAGCAGTACTTC.

This sequence joins TRBV6-1 and TRBJ1-4; perhaps TRBD1 as D (5 bases). The CDR3 consists of 17 residues. The germline V and J ends were trimmed by 3 bases and 7 bases, with 21 bases remaining between them. The germline gives CDR1 MNHNS, CDR2 SASEGT. DNA for the CDR3: TGTGCCAGCAGTGACATGCGCTTGGGGGGGGGACGTGAAAAACTGTTTTTT. As protein: CASSDMRLGGGREKLFF.